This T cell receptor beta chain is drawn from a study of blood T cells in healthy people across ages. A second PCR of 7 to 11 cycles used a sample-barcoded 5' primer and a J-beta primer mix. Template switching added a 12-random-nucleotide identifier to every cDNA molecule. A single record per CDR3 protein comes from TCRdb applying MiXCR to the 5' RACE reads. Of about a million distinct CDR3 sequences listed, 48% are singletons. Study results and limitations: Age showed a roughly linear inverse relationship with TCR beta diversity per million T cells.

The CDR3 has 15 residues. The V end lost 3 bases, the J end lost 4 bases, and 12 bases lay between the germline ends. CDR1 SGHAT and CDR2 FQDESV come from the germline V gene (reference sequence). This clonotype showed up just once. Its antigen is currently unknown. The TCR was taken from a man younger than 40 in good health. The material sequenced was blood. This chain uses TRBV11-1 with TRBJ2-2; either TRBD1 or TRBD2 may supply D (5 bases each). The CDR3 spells CASSFGKGTTGELFF. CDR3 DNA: TGTGCCAGCAGCTTTGGAAAGGGGACCACCGGGGAGCTGTTTTTT.